This T cell receptor beta chain derives from a study of CD8 T cells in Susac syndrome. The RNA, about 0.45 to 1 ug, was put through reverse transcription using random hexamers. The TCR beta CDR3 was amplified by immunoSEQ multiplex PCR across 54 Vbeta, 13 Jbeta. In TCRdb, the immunoSEQ multiplex PCR reads were re-called with MiXCR into one record per CDR3 protein. The table has about 440,000 distinct CDR3 sequences, 85% to 90% seen once; the top ten hold about 0.12%. This CDR3 has 15 amino acids. Germline CDR1 and CDR2: MGHRA and YSYEKL. Trimming left V 0 bases short and J 2 bases short, with 9 bases between.

The genes are TRBV4-1 and TRBJ2-3; tentative D call: TRBD1 (6 bases). The sequence derives from a human donor with multiple sclerosis. The sample consisted of CD8+ T cells from PBMCs. For the CDR3, the DNA is TGCGCCAGCAGCCAAGATGGGGGCATCACAGATACGCAGTATTTT. Amino acid sequence: CASSQDGGITDTQYF.